The entry below gives a single T cell receptor beta chain sequence along with its context. Its cognate antigen is unknown. Production of TCR cDNA was by 5'RACE template switching, which also added a universal primer site and UMIs. TCRdb fed the 5' RACE reads into MiXCR, producing one record per CDR3 protein. The sample shows about 580,000 distinct CDR3 sequences, roughly a sixth of them seen only once. CDR1 and CDR2 (germline): SGDLS, YYNGEE. V shed 2 bases, J shed 7 bases, and the junction held 5 bases outside the gene matches. This CDR3 region has 13 residues. This sample is drawn from a study of T cells after yellow fever vaccination. Study results and caveats: Although the secondary response was weaker, it peaked faster, at day 5 versus 15.

This material consisted of PBMCs, taken about 5 days after the first yellow fever vaccination. The chain combines TRBV9 with TRBJ1-2; 7 positions agree with TRBD1. The origin of this receptor is a man aged 18 to 30 who received the YFV17D yellow fever vaccine. Written as DNA, the CDR3 is TGTGCCAGCAGCGTGTACAGGGGCGGTGGCTACACCTTC. This sequence encodes CASSVYRGGGYTF.